The T cell receptor (beta chain) described here comes from a study of blood T cell repertoires in COVID-19. Libraries were prepared by immunoSEQ multiplex PCR; TCRdb keeps only in-frame clonotypes and omits some of them. The table has approximately 670,000 clones, about nine tenths seen once. Germline V gives CDR1 LNHDA, CDR2 SQIVND (reference sequence). J was trimmed by 0 bases and V by 4 bases; bases with no gene match: 4. This CDR3 spans 16 amino acids. The V call is TRBV19, the J call TRBJ1-5, with 9 bases aligning to TRBD1. This TCR was recovered from a woman between 18 and 29 years old with acute or convalescent COVID-19. Sequencing was performed on peripheral blood. In DNA, the CDR3 is TGTGCCAGTAGTAACAGGGGGCACAATAGCAATCAGCCCCAGCATTTT. Translating gives CASSNRGHNSNQPQHF.